The source of this T cell receptor (beta chain) is a study of OX40 agonist ivuxolimab in advanced cancers. The ends were cut back, 0 bases at V and 7 bases at J, with 12 bases in the middle. The CDR3 runs to 15 residues. The germline V gene encodes CDR1 LNHDA and CDR2 SQIVND (reference sequence). TCRdb's table, derived via immunoSEQ multiplex PCR, lists solely in-frame clones and lacks some. The table has approximately 92,000 clones, approximately 95% seen once. The source is an adult with an advanced solid tumor such as melanoma, head and neck, liver or kidney cancer. The chain links TRBV19 to TRBJ1-4; no definite D call. The sequenced sample was CD4+ or CD8+ T cells sorted from blood, obtained in a trial of the OX40 agonist ivuxolimab. This chain's CDR3 is CASSIDARLGEKLFF. The DNA of the CDR3 is TGTGCCAGTAGTATAGATGCCCGGCTCGGTGAAAAACTGTTTTTT.